The 15 T cell receptor beta chains presented below share a single source sample, sequenced in a study of CD8 T cells in Susac syndrome (dated by TCRdb to between 2019 and 2020). The library was built by means of the immunoSEQ multiplex PCR assay. RNA was extracted using the RNeasy kit, and roughly 0.5 to 1 ug of the RNA was reverse transcribed with random hexamers. TCRdb itself trimmed the public reads at Q25 with fastp, ran MiXCR and retained productive beta chains. Rows merge per CDR3 protein into single entries with the most common DNA and genes. This sample is represented by tens of thousands of distinct CDR3 sequences; around 95% of them were singletons. Jointly, the top ten make up about 0.45% of the sample. The sample consisted of CD8+ T cells from PBMCs. The receptors come from a human donor with Susac syndrome.

This chain connects TRBV29-1 to TRBJ2-2; 8 bases fit TRBD1. Germline CDR1 SQVTM, CDR2 ANQGSEA. The CDR3 contains 13 residues. Losses at the gene ends were 4 bases for V and 8 bases for J; bases not matched to a gene: 6. CDR3: CSVVGRGQGELFF. CDR3 nucleotide sequence: TGCAGCGTTGTAGGCAGGGGGCAGGGGGAGCTGTTTTTT.

The chain combines TRBV20-1 with TRBJ2-7; D gene ambiguous. The germline gives CDR1 DFQATT, CDR2 SNEGSKA (reference sequence). Trimming pared 0 bases from V and 2 bases from J, leaving 17 bases between. The CDR3 is 16 amino acids. The CDR3 nucleotides are TGCAGTGCTAGAGATCGGGCGATGAAAGCTCCCTACGAGCAGTACTTC. Protein product: CSARDRAMKAPYEQYF.

The chain links TRBV7-6 to TRBJ2-2; D might be TRBD2 (5 bases). The CDR3 has 15 residues. Germline values: CDR1 SGHVS, CDR2 FNYEAQ. The V end lost 3 bases, the J end lost 7 bases, and 15 bases lay between the germline ends. The CDR3 here is CASSFGGPAGGELFF. DNA of the CDR3: TGTGCCAGCAGCTTCGGAGGACCGGCAGGCGGGGAGCTGTTTTTT.

The chain is built from TRBV30 and TRBJ2-3; TRBD1 or TRBD2 may be the D gene (5 bases each). Per germline, CDR1 GTSNPN and CDR2 SVGIG (reference sequence). Deletions cut 7 bases from V and 0 bases from J, with 14 bases between. There are 14 residues in the CDR3. The CDR3, as DNA: TGTGCCTCCCCGGGACGGGAAAGCACAGATACGCAGTATTTT. Amino acids: CASPGRESTDTQYF.

The chain is built from TRBV15 and TRBJ2-7, with 8 bases lining up with TRBD2. V lost 4 bases and J lost 2; bases outside the gene matches: 7. Germline V gene lookup returns CDR1 LNHNV and CDR2 YYDKDF (reference sequence). The CDR3 spans 15 residues. CDR3 DNA: TGTGCCACCAGCACTACTGGGCGGGAGGCCTACGAGCAGTACTTC. Protein: CATSTTGREAYEQYF. Together with reference TRBV15 and TRBJ2-7, the CDR3 gives the full variable domain: DAMVIQNPRYQVTQFGKPVTLSCSQTLNHNVMYWYQQKSSQAPKLLFHYYDKDFNNEADTPDNFQSRRPNTSFCFLDIRSPGLGDTAMYLCATSTTGREAYEQYFGPGTRLTVT.

The chain recombines TRBV3-1 with TRBJ2-7, with TRBD2 matching over 8 bases. V was pared by 1 base and J by 7 bases, with 12 bases of the junction left unmatched. The CDR3 runs 16 residues. Germline V CDR1 and CDR2: LGHDT, YNNKEL (reference sequence). The CDR3 nucleotides are TGTGCCAGCAGCCAAGCCCCCGCGGGGGGCATCATAGAGCAGTACTTC. Translating gives CASSQAPAGGIIEQYF.

The V and J genes are TRBV6-2 or TRBV6-3 and TRBJ2-6; D uncertain. The CDR3 contains 14 residues. The V gene's germline CDR1 is MNHEY and CDR2 SVGEGT. Deletions cut 1 base from V and 2 bases from J, with 3 bases between. The CDR3 reads CASSYLAGANVLTF. CDR3 bases: TGTGCCAGCAGTTACTTGGCTGGGGCCAACGTCCTGACTTTC.

The rearrangement uses TRBV19 and TRBJ2-7; D might be TRBD2 (5 bases). V shed 5 bases and J shed 7 bases, with 15 bases lying between them. The germline gives CDR1 LNHDA, CDR2 SQIVND (reference sequence). This CDR3 has 13 amino acids. The CDR3 sequence is CASSALGIGEQYF. CDR3 bases: TGTGCCAGTAGTGCCCTCGGGATCGGGGAGCAGTACTTC.

This clonotype was detected only once. The chain employs TRBV7-8 and TRBJ1-5; the match to TRBD1 covers 9 bases. CDR1 is SGHVS, CDR2 FQNEAQ, per germline. V trimming: 1 base; J trimming: 4 bases; junction bases outside the gene matches: 2. The CDR3 consists of 15 residues. CDR3 bases: TGTGCCAGCAGCTTAGAGGGGACAGGGAATCAGCCCCAGCATTTT. This translates into CASSLEGTGNQPQHF. Variable domain in full (rest from reference TRBV7-8 and TRBJ1-5): GAGVSQSPRYKVAKRGQDVALRCDPISGHVSLFWYQQALGQGPEFLTYFQNEAQLDKSGLPSDRFFAERPEGSVSTLKIQRTQQEDSAVYLCASSLEGTGNQPQHFGDGTRLSIL.

V gene TRBV7-6 combines with J gene TRBJ2-3; 7 bases are shared with TRBD2. The CDR3 runs to 15 residues. V lost 7 bases, J lost 0 bases, and 7 bases stayed unmatched. The germline V gene has CDR1 SGHVS and CDR2 FNYEAQ. For the CDR3, the DNA is TGTGCCAGCACGGGAGGACCCTATAGCACAGATACGCAGTATTTT. Translating gives CASTGGPYSTDTQYF.

This clonotype occurred once. The chain combines TRBV20-1 with TRBJ2-5, with TRBD2 as a possible D gene (6 bases). This CDR3 spans 14 amino acids. V was pared by 3 bases and J by 5 bases, with 16 bases between. From germline, CDR1 is DFQATT and CDR2 SNEGSKA (reference sequence). In nucleotides, the CDR3 is TGCAGTGCTAGGCAGCGCGGGATGATCGAGACCCAGTACTTC. Translating it yields CSARQRGMIETQYF.

The chain uses TRBV6-5 and TRBJ1-1, with unresolved D. Germline V CDR1 and CDR2: MNHEY, SVGAGI. The CDR3 covers 14 residues. Trimming removed 6 bases at V and 1 base at J, with 12 bases between. CDR3 protein: CASSLHPANTEAFF. In nucleotides, the CDR3 is TGTGCCAGCAGCCTTCACCCAGCGAACACTGAAGCTTTCTTT.

The V gene is TRBV20-1, the J gene TRBJ1-2; maybe TRBD1 (6 bases). The CDR3 sequence is 13 residues long. The ends were cut back, 5 bases at V and 8 bases at J, with 18 bases in the middle. Germline-derived CDR1 and CDR2 are DFQATT and SNEGSKA (reference sequence). As DNA, the CDR3 is TGCAGTGCTTTCTTGGGGGGCGGAGTAGGCTACACCTTC. Its protein is CSAFLGGGVGYTF.

The genes are TRBV27 and TRBJ2-7; 14 bases map to TRBD2. Per the germline V gene, CDR1 is MNHEY and CDR2 is SMNVEV (reference sequence). J gave up 6 bases and V 5 bases, and 3 bases lay outside the gene matches. There are 14 residues in the CDR3. The CDR3 sequence: CASSLGLAGAEQYF. CDR3 sequence (DNA): TGTGCCAGCAGTCTGGGACTAGCGGGAGCCGAGCAGTACTTC.

The V and J genes are TRBV20-1 and TRBJ2-5; D is ambiguous. The CDR3 is 13 amino acids. V was clipped by 3 bases and J by 2 bases, with 10 bases between them. Looked up from germline, CDR1 is DFQATT and CDR2 is SNEGSKA (reference sequence). The CDR3 region has the DNA TGCAGTGCTAGGTATCCGGGTCAAGAGACCCAGTACTTC. It translates to CSARYPGQETQYF.